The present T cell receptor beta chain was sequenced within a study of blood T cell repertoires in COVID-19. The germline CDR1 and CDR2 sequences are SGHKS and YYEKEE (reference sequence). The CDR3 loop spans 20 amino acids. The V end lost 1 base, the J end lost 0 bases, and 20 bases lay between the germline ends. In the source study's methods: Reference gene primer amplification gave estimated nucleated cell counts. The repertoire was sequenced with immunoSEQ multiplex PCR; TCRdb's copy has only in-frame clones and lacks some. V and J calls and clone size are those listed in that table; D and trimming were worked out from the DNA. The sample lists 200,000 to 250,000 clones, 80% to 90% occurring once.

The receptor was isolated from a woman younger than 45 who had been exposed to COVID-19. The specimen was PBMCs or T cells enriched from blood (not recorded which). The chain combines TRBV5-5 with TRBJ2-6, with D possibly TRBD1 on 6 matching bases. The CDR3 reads CASSLIRNRAPFSGANVLTF. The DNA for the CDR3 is TGTGCCAGCAGCTTGATCCGAAACAGGGCCCCCTTCTCTGGGGCCAACGTCCTGACTTTC.